The 9 T cell receptor beta chains given below trace back to one sample, sequenced in a study of TIL therapy for anti-PD-1-resistant metastatic lung cancer. This was the immunoSEQ v3 assay. Only in-frame clones appear in the TCRdb table, and some are missing; sequencing was by immunoSEQ multiplex PCR. Among fewer than 15,000 clones listed, around 69% were seen once. The time point is: pre-treatment sample, taken before nivolumab and TIL therapy. Pleural nodules or supraclavicular lymph nodes made up most of the excised metastases sampled. The material was tumor tissue, obtained at baseline. The origin of the receptors is a woman between 30 and 80 years old with non-small cell lung cancer.

This clone was counted only a few times. The rearrangement joins TRBV29-1 to TRBJ1-4; D is unclear. Trimming cost V 4 bases and J 4 bases, with 10 bases left between them. The length of the CDR3 is 13 residues. Germline CDR1 SQVTM, CDR2 ANQGSEA. DNA for the CDR3: TGCAGCGTTGCGGGAGGCCGTAATGAAAAACTGTTTTTT. Translating it yields CSVAGGRNEKLFF.

This clone was picked up one time. V and J are TRBV4-2 and TRBJ1-1; 11 nucleotides align to TRBD1. The CDR3 runs 15 residues. V lost 0 bases and J lost 5; bases outside the gene matches: 2. CDR1 and CDR2 (germline): LGHNA, YNFKEQ. Here the CDR3 reads CASSQEGQGVTEAFF. The DNA of the CDR3 is TGTGCCAGCAGCCAAGAGGGACAGGGGGTTACTGAAGCTTTCTTT.

The rearrangement uses TRBV7-8 and TRBJ1-2; D is ambiguous. Germline CDR1 and CDR2: SGHVS and FQNEAQ. There are 13 residues in the CDR3. The ends were cut back, 1 base at V and 4 bases at J, with 7 bases in the middle. CDR3 sequence reads: CASSLDVTYGYTF. The CDR3 DNA reads TGTGCCAGCAGCTTAGACGTAACCTATGGCTACACCTTC.

The chain combines TRBV6-4 with TRBJ1-2; D is uncertain. The germline V gene encodes CDR1 MRHNA and CDR2 SNTAGT. V lost 4 bases, J lost 1 base, and 7 bases lay in between. The CDR3 length is 13 residues. CDR3 protein: CASSATFNYGYTF. The CDR3 DNA follows: TGTGCCAGCAGTGCGACATTTAACTATGGCTACACCTTC.

This chain uses TRBV5-6 with TRBJ1-5; perhaps TRBD1 as D (5 bases). This CDR3 is built from 14 residues. The V end lost 2 bases, the J end lost 4 bases, and 10 bases lay between the germline ends. Germline V CDR1 and CDR2: SGHDT, YYEEEE. This CDR3 is CASSFAGGNQPQHF. In DNA form, the CDR3 reads TGTGCCAGCAGCTTTGCGGGGGGGAATCAGCCCCAGCATTTT.

V is TRBV7-8 and J is TRBJ1-1; D ambiguous. The germline V gene has CDR1 SGHVS and CDR2 FQNEAQ. This CDR3 region has 13 residues. Between the trimmed V and J ends, which lost 5 bases and 3 bases, there was a span of 10 bases. Here the CDR3 reads CASSPPRDTEAFF. CDR3 bases: TGTGCCAGCAGCCCACCGAGGGACACTGAAGCTTTCTTT. Looking up the rest from reference TRBV7-8 and TRBJ1-1 gives the full variable domain: GAGVSQSPRYKVAKRGQDVALRCDPISGHVSLFWYQQALGQGPEFLTYFQNEAQLDKSGLPSDRFFAERPEGSVSTLKIQRTQQEDSAVYLCASSPPRDTEAFFGQGTRLTVV.

The V and J genes are TRBV12-2 and TRBJ2-1; the table's D call TRBD1 went unverified against the DNA. TRBV12-2 is an annotated pseudogene. The CDR3 contains 18 residues. This CDR3 is CASPWILPGTGIYNEQFF. In nucleotides, the CDR3 is TGTGCAAGTCCCTGGATCCTCCCCGGGACAGGGATATACAATGAGCAGTTCTTC.

The J gene is TRBJ2-6, the V gene TRBV29-1; tentative D call: TRBD2 (5 bases). V was trimmed by 0 bases and J by 0 bases, leaving 15 bases between them. The CDR3 runs 18 residues. Germline CDR1 SQVTM, CDR2 ANQGSEA. The DNA for the CDR3 is TGCAGCGTTGAAGATAGGGCGTCGAGGGACTCTGGGGCCAACGTCCTGACTTTC. This translates into CSVEDRASRDSGANVLTF.

The CDR3: CASSQYTLGGLGPGELFF. CDR3 bases: TGTGCCAGCAGCCAGTACACCCTGGGGGGACTGGGTCCCGGGGAGCTGTTTTTT. The V and J genes are TRBV4-2 and TRBJ2-2; tentatively, D is TRBD2 (6 bases). The V end was cut by 3 bases, the J end by 6 bases, with 23 bases between. The CDR3 length is 18 residues. Germline CDR1 LGHNA, CDR2 YNFKEQ.